This TCR beta chain originates from a study of CD8 T cells in Susac syndrome. Findings of the study overall: As acknowledged by the study, its TCR sequencing and HLA analysis included a relatively small number of individuals.

The RNA, 0.5 to 1 ug, was put through reverse transcription using random hexamers. Amplification of TCR beta CDR3 spanned 54 Vbeta and 13 Jbeta via immunoSEQ multiplex PCR. One entry per CDR3 protein, called by TCRdb with MiXCR from the immunoSEQ multiplex PCR reads. The table shows 100,000 to 150,000 distinct CDR3 sequences, with more than 90% occurring only once. This CDR3 region has 13 residues. The germline CDR1 and CDR2 sequences are SGHRS and YFSETQ. Trimming removed 5 bases from V and 5 bases from J; junction bases left unmatched: 6. Regarding this clonotype: The target antigen is unknown.

The rearrangement links TRBV5-1 to TRBJ2-7; 8 nucleotides match TRBD1. The TCR comes from a human donor with Susac syndrome. The specimen was CD8+ T cells from PBMCs. In DNA, the CDR3 is TGCGCCAGCAGTGTCAGGGGGCAAGACGAGCAGTACTTC. Amino acids: CASSVRGQDEQYF.